The 25 T cell receptor beta chains below all came from one sample that was sequenced in a study of human T cells and chemical hapten exposure. MiXCR was run by TCRdb on the RACE reads, yielding one entry per CDR3 protein. The data hold about 110,000 distinct CDR3 sequences, with approximately 10% observed a single time. Time point meaning: patch test 1, 2 weeks after DPC sensitization. Treatment specified: therapeutic diphenylcyclopropenone sensitization with weekly scalp DPC. This specimen was whole blood, taken in connection with sensitization to the hapten diphenylcyclopropenone (DPC). These receptors originate from a woman between 40 and 55 years old with alopecia areata. Some clones in this sample may be carry-over from other donors' samples.

Many counts were recorded for this clonotype. V usage is TRBV6-2 or TRBV6-3 and J usage is TRBJ2-1; 7 bases line up with TRBD2. V was pared by 6 bases and J by 5 bases, with 19 bases of the junction left unmatched. The germline V gene has CDR1 MNHEY and CDR2 SVGEGT. The CDR3 runs to 18 residues. This CDR3 reads CASSPPGGLRGAHNEQFF. The CDR3 coding sequence is TGTGCCAGCAGCCCTCCGGGGGGACTGCGTGGGGCACACAATGAGCAGTTCTTC.

This clonotype was seen repeatedly, ten times or more. This rearrangement joins TRBV12-3 or TRBV12-4 to TRBJ2-5; the D is unclear. Trimming stripped 6 bases from V and 5 bases from J, with 7 bases between. The CDR3 is 11 residues long. The CDR3 DNA follows: TGTGCCAGCAGAACCCTGGAGACCCAGTACTTC. This encodes CASRTLETQYF.

This sequence joins TRBV7-2 and TRBJ1-4; D is unresolved. The CDR3 extends over 15 amino acids. Trimming cost V 6 bases and J 8 bases, with 19 bases left between them. Germline values: CDR1 SGHTA, CDR2 FQGNSA. CDR3: CASSRAGRGGEKLFF. The CDR3 nucleotides read TGTGCCAGCAGTCGAGCCGGACGGGGTGGAGAAAAACTGTTTTTT. The full variable domain, its missing parts supplied by reference TRBV7-2 and TRBJ1-4, is GAGVSQSPSNKVTEKGKDVELRCDPISGHTALYWYRQSLGQGLEFLIYFQGNSAPDKSGLPSDRFSAERTGGSVSTLTIQRTQQEDSAVYLCASSRAGRGGEKLFFGSGTQLSVL.

Many counts were recorded for this clonotype. The chain has TRBV27 and TRBJ2-7; TRBD1 might be the D (7 bases). CDR1 and CDR2 (germline): MNHEY, SMNVEV (reference sequence). This CDR3 has 14 residues. V was cut by 7 bases and J by 1 base, with 14 bases left in between. The DNA of the CDR3 is TGTGCCAGCACCCCCAGGGGGGCGTCCTACGAGCAGTACTTC. Protein: CASTPRGASYEQYF.

This clonotype showed up many times. The genes are TRBV9 and TRBJ2-1; a weak D match, TRBD2 (6 bases). V was cut by 6 bases and J by 3 bases, with 19 bases left in between. Germline lookup yields CDR1 SGDLS and CDR2 YYNGEE. The CDR3 runs to 16 residues. CDR3 coding DNA: TGTGCCAGCACCGACGCCCCGGGGGTTCTCTACAATGAGCAGTTCTTC. The encoded protein is CASTDAPGVLYNEQFF.

This clonotype was detected ten times or more. The rearrangement joins TRBV19 to TRBJ1-5; the D is unclear. Trimming shortened V by 5 bases and J by 1 base, and 15 bases separated the two germline ends. The CDR3 loop spans 16 amino acids. Germline CDR1 and CDR2: LNHDA and SQIVND (reference sequence). CDR3 protein: CASSLWTAISNQPQHF. The CDR3 nucleotides read TGTGCCAGTAGTCTTTGGACCGCCATAAGCAATCAGCCCCAGCATTTT.

Many counts were recorded for this clonotype. The V call is TRBV7-2, the J call TRBJ2-7; unclear D gene. Germline CDR1 and CDR2: SGHTA and FQGNSA. The CDR3 contains 13 residues. Trimming shortened V by 3 bases and J by 2 bases, and 8 bases separated the two germline ends. The CDR3 coding sequence is TGTGCCAGCAGCTTGGTAAGGGCCTACGAGCAGTACTTC. As protein: CASSLVRAYEQYF.

This clonotype has just a few counts. The rearrangement joins TRBV19 to TRBJ2-2; the D gene is possibly TRBD2 (5 bases). Germline-derived CDR1 and CDR2 are LNHDA and SQIVND (reference sequence). Trimming left V 6 bases short and J 5 bases short, with 19 bases between. The CDR3 is made up of 16 amino acids. DNA of the CDR3: TGTGCCAGTAGAATTTGGGAGCGCCGAGGGACCGGGGAGCTGTTTTTT. Its translation: CASRIWERRGTGELFF.

The chain carries TRBV10-2 and TRBJ1-2; no reliable D call. The CDR3 is made up of 11 amino acids. Germline V gene sequence: CDR1 WSHSY, CDR2 SAAADI. V was pared by 3 bases and J by 7 bases, with 6 bases between. CDR3 bases: TGCGCCAGCAGTGACAATAGTGGCTACACCTTC. This gives the protein CASSDNSGYTF.

The V call is TRBV3-1, the J call TRBJ1-2, with 7 nucleotides matching TRBD1. The CDR3 has 14 residues. J was trimmed by 10 bases and V by 4 bases; bases with no gene match: 12. Germline V gene lookup returns CDR1 LGHDT and CDR2 YNNKEL (reference sequence). CDR3 sequence (DNA): TGTGCCAGCAGCCTGGGAGGGGGCCCTTCGTTCTACACCTTC. As protein: CASSLGGGPSFYTF.

This clonotype was seen repeatedly, ten times or more. The chain is built from TRBV28 and TRBJ1-4, with D possibly TRBD1 on 5 matching bases. Trimming took 7 bases from V and 10 from J, leaving 13 bases between them. The germline CDR1 and CDR2 sequences are MDHEN and SYDVKM. The CDR3 totals 12 residues. CDR3 nucleotide sequence: TGTGCCAGCACCGTCGACAGTCGAAAACTGTTTTTT. Translation: CASTVDSRKLFF.

Ten or more counts support this clonotype. J is TRBJ2-2 and V is TRBV3-1; D might be TRBD2 (7 bases). Germline V gene data show CDR1 as LGHDT and CDR2 as YNNKEL (reference sequence). The V and J ends lost 1 base and 0 bases respectively, with 12 bases between them. The CDR3 totals 17 residues. CDR3 coding DNA: TGTGCCAGCAGCCAAGTTTGGGGGGGCGCGAACACCGGGGAGCTGTTTTTT. Translated, it gives CASSQVWGGANTGELFF.

Note on this clonotype: One end of the junction does not line up with germline, which may come from a read error. The CDR3 spells CASSVDPGVLADTQYF. Written as DNA, the CDR3 is TGTGCCAGCAGCGTAGATCCAGGGGTTCTTGCAGATACGCAGTATTTC. The chain joins TRBV9 to TRBJ2-3, with a tentative D call TRBD1 (6 bases). The CDR3 extends over 16 amino acids. In germline, CDR1 is SGDLS, CDR2 YYNGEE.

In this sample, this clonotype turned up many times. The chain is built from TRBV7-2 and TRBJ2-1; tentative D call: TRBD1 (5 bases). V was clipped by 4 bases and J by 9 bases, with 16 bases between them. CDR3 length: 14 residues. From germline, CDR1 is SGHTA and CDR2 FQGNSA. CDR3 amino acids: CASSSATGRSEQFF. CDR3 DNA sequence: TGTGCCAGCAGCTCCGCCACAGGTCGGTCTGAGCAGTTCTTC. The variable domain in full, with the rest retrieved from reference TRBV7-2 and TRBJ2-1, is GAGVSQSPSNKVTEKGKDVELRCDPISGHTALYWYRQSLGQGLEFLIYFQGNSAPDKSGLPSDRFSAERTGGSVSTLTIQRTQQEDSAVYLCASSSATGRSEQFFGPGTRLTVL.

This clonotype was detected a few times. J is TRBJ2-2 and V is TRBV6-2 or TRBV6-3; tentative D call: TRBD1 (5 bases). Germline V CDR1 and CDR2: MNHEY, SVGEGT. Between the trimmed V and J ends, which lost 8 bases and 1 base, there was a span of 8 bases. CDR3 length: 13 residues. The CDR3 protein is CASPDRNTGELFF. The CDR3 region has the DNA TGTGCCAGCCCCGACAGGAACACCGGGGAGCTGTTTTTT.

There are a few counts of this clonotype. The rearrangement links TRBV20-1 to TRBJ2-7; the match to TRBD2 covers 11 bases. Germline V gene lookup returns CDR1 DFQATT and CDR2 SNEGSKA (reference sequence). CDR3 size: 12 residues. In DNA, the CDR3 is TGCAGCTCGGCTAGCGGGGGGTCGGAGCAGTACTTC. Its protein is CSSASGGSEQYF.

This clonotype was seen a few times. The V and J genes are TRBV7-2 and TRBJ2-7; possible D gene TRBD2, 5 bases. CDR3 length: 13 amino acids. In germline, CDR1 is SGHTA, CDR2 FQGNSA. Trimming took 5 bases from V and 2 from J, leaving 10 bases between them. CDR3 coding DNA: TGTGCCAGCAGCCCGAGGGCTACCTACGAGCAGTACTTC. This encodes CASSPRATYEQYF.

This chain uses TRBV7-2 with TRBJ2-4; D is perhaps TRBD1 (7 bases). Trimming shortened V by 4 bases and J by 0 bases, and 22 bases separated the two germline ends. CDR1 and CDR2 from the germline V gene are SGHTA and FQGNSA. This CDR3 contains 19 residues. The CDR3 bases are TGTGCCAGCAGCTCAGGGGGGTCGGGACAGACAATAGCCAAAAACATTCAGTACTTC. Protein: CASSSGGSGQTIAKNIQYF.

This clonotype was seen at least ten times. The chain has TRBV2 and TRBJ2-2; 7 positions agree with TRBD2. Per germline, CDR1 SNHLY and CDR2 FYNNEI. Trimming took 3 bases from V and 6 from J; bases not matched to a gene: 4. The CDR3 contains 14 residues. The CDR3 is CASSEQAGSGELFF. The DNA for the CDR3 is TGTGCCAGCAGTGAGCAAGCGGGATCCGGGGAGCTGTTTTTT.

This rearrangement joins TRBV3-1 to TRBJ2-5; 8 positions agree with TRBD2. Germline CDR1 LGHDT, CDR2 YNNKEL (reference sequence). This CDR3 region has 16 residues. Unmatched junction bases numbered 5, after V lost 1 base and J lost 1 base. CDR3 in amino acids: CASSQGLAGTQETQYF. DNA of the CDR3: TGTGCCAGCAGCCAAGGCCTAGCGGGTACCCAAGAGACCCAGTACTTC.

In this sample, this clonotype turned up many times. The CDR3 DNA reads as TGCAGTGCGGCTAGCTCCTACGAGCAGTACTTC. Protein: CSAASSYEQYF. V usage is TRBV20-1 and J usage is TRBJ2-7; D ambiguous. V was pared by 6 bases and J by 0 bases, with 6 bases between. Looked up from germline, CDR1 is DFQATT and CDR2 is SNEGSKA (reference sequence). The CDR3 runs 11 residues.

This clonotype was seen repeatedly, ten times or more. V and J are TRBV7-2 and TRBJ1-3; possibly TRBD1 for D (5 bases). V was trimmed by 2 bases and J by 0 bases, leaving 11 bases between them. The CDR3 is 16 residues long. In germline, CDR1 is SGHTA, CDR2 FQGNSA. The CDR3 region has the DNA TGTGCCAGCAGCTTAAGAACAGGTCACTCTGGAAACACCATATATTTT. Amino acids: CASSLRTGHSGNTIYF.

V and J are TRBV6-5 and TRBJ2-3, with D tentatively TRBD1 or TRBD2 (6 bases each). The length of the CDR3 is 16 residues. The germline V gene has CDR1 MNHEY and CDR2 SVGAGI. V lost 0 bases and J lost 1, with 11 bases in between. CDR3 nucleotides: TGTGCCAGCAGTTACTCTGGGGGGCAGCGCACAGATACGCAGTATTTT. Its translation: CASSYSGGQRTDTQYF.

The chain recombines TRBV7-2 with TRBJ2-5, with D tentatively TRBD2 (5 bases). The V gene's germline CDR1 is SGHTA and CDR2 FQGNSA. The CDR3 contains 15 residues. The V end was cut by 1 base, the J end by 7 bases, with 16 bases between. CDR3 in amino acids: CASSLESAARGTQYF. The DNA for the CDR3 is TGTGCCAGCAGCTTAGAATCGGCCGCTCGGGGGACCCAGTACTTC. Filled out from reference TRBV7-2 and TRBJ2-5, the complete variable domain reads GAGVSQSPSNKVTEKGKDVELRCDPISGHTALYWYRQSLGQGLEFLIYFQGNSAPDKSGLPSDRFSAERTGGSVSTLTIQRTQQEDSAVYLCASSLESAARGTQYFGPGTRLLVL.

The genes are TRBV9 and TRBJ1-1; D call uncertain. CDR1 is SGDLS, CDR2 YYNGEE, per germline. This CDR3 is 13 amino acids long. Trimming stripped 0 bases from V and 7 bases from J, with 10 bases between. CDR3 nucleotides: TGTGCCAGCAGCGTAGGACAAATAGGTGAAGCTTTCTTT. This codes for CASSVGQIGEAFF.